These 13 T cell receptor beta chains came from one sample sequenced in a study of cytomegalovirus exposure and HLA in healthy donors. The PCR employed 60 Vbeta primers together with 13 Jbeta primers. Produced via immunoSEQ multiplex PCR; TCRdb's table is partial and in-frame only. The table includes about 150,000 clones, 9.4% detected once. Input material: PBMCs. The receptors were sampled from a male donor in good health and CMV-seronegative.

In its sample, this clone was seen a few times. V gene TRBV5-1 combines with J gene TRBJ2-7; D possibly corresponds to TRBD2 (6 bases). Germline V gives CDR1 SGHRS, CDR2 YFSETQ. CDR3 size: 13 residues. V gave up 0 bases and J gave up 3 bases, with 7 bases separating them. CDR3 coding DNA: TGCGCCAGCAGCTTGGGACTAGGCTACGAGCAGTACTTC. Its protein product is CASSLGLGYEQYF. Full variable domain (rest looked up from reference TRBV5-1 and TRBJ2-7): KAGVTQTPRYLIKTRGQQVTLSCSPISGHRSVSWYQQTPGQGLQFLFEYFSETQRNKGNFPGRFSGRQFSNSRSEMNVSTLELGDSALYLCASSLGLGYEQYFGPGTRLTVT.

The rearrangement uses TRBV6-5 and TRBJ1-5; the D is unclear. Germline CDR1 reads MNHEY; CDR2 reads SVGAGI. V lost 0 bases, J lost 5 bases, and 8 bases lay in between. CDR3 length: 14 amino acids. CDR3 bases: TGTGCCAGCAGTTACTCGAACATCGATCAGCCCCAGCATTTT. Encoded protein: CASSYSNIDQPQHF.

This chain uses TRBV9 with TRBJ1-2, with D tentatively TRBD1 (5 bases). The V end was cut by 3 bases, the J end by 3 bases, with 6 bases between. Germline V CDR1 and CDR2: SGDLS, YYNGEE. The CDR3 has 12 residues. For the CDR3, the DNA is TGTGCCAGCAGCGGCAGGGACTATGGCTACACCTTC. This gives the protein CASSGRDYGYTF.

A few counts support this clone. V is TRBV7-2 and J is TRBJ1-5; D unresolved. Germline V CDR1 and CDR2: SGHTA, FQGNSA. Trimming removed 1 base from V and 9 bases from J, with 16 bases in between. CDR3 length equals 15 residues. As DNA, the CDR3 is TGTGCCAGCAGCTTAGAACCTATTTCCTCGAGGCCCCAGCATTTT. This sequence encodes CASSLEPISSRPQHF. Combining the CDR3 with reference TRBV7-2 and TRBJ1-5 gives the whole variable domain GAGVSQSPSNKVTEKGKDVELRCDPISGHTALYWYRQSLGQGLEFLIYFQGNSAPDKSGLPSDRFSAERTGGSVSTLTIQRTQQEDSAVYLCASSLEPISSRPQHFGDGTRLSIL.

The V and J genes are TRBV19 and TRBJ2-2, with 7 bases identical to TRBD1. The CDR3 totals 15 residues. J was trimmed by 5 bases and V by 1 base; bases with no gene match: 4. Germline CDR1 LNHDA, CDR2 SQIVND (reference sequence). CDR3 nucleotides: TGTGCCAGTAGTATAGTGGACAGGAGTACCGGGGAGCTGTTTTTT. The encoded protein is CASSIVDRSTGELFF.

There are a few counts of this clone. The genes are TRBV29-1 and TRBJ1-1; 7 nucleotides agree with TRBD1. Looked up from germline, CDR1 is SQVTM and CDR2 is ANQGSEA. The V and J ends lost 7 bases and 4 bases, in that order; junction bases with no gene match: 9. CDR3 length: 13 amino acids. The CDR3 region is CSAMTGMGTEAFF. The CDR3 region has the DNA TGCAGCGCCATGACAGGGATGGGCACTGAAGCTTTCTTT.

This clone was counted a few times. This chain links TRBV6-1 with TRBJ1-1; perhaps TRBD1 as D (5 bases). CDR1 and CDR2 from the germline V gene are MNHNS and SASEGT. The CDR3 extends over 15 amino acids. V gave up 5 bases and J gave up 1 base, with 14 bases separating them. The CDR3 DNA is TGTGCCAGCAGTCTGCAACAGGTCCCGAACACTGAAGCTTTCTTT. This codes for CASSLQQVPNTEAFF.

This clone was seen only a few times. The genes are TRBV7-3 and TRBJ2-3, with D possibly TRBD2 on 5 matching bases. The CDR3 length is 17 residues. The germline CDR1 and CDR2 sequences are SGHTA and FQGTGA. V lost 0 bases, J lost 1 base, and 14 bases lay in between. The DNA of the CDR3 is TGTGCCAGCAGCTTAACACCGCTAGCTAGGGGCACAGATACGCAGTATTTT. Protein: CASSLTPLARGTDTQYF.

This chain joins TRBV7-2 and TRBJ2-7, with 13 nucleotides matching TRBD2. The CDR3 is made up of 18 amino acids. V shed 3 bases and J 0 bases; nucleotides not matched to a gene: 8. Germline V gene data show CDR1 as SGHTA and CDR2 as FQGNSA. The DNA of the CDR3 is TGTGCCAGCAGCTTCGGAAGGACTAGCGGGAGACGCTCCTACGAGCAGTACTTC. Its protein product is CASSFGRTSGRRSYEQYF.

The rearrangement joins TRBV27 to TRBJ1-2, with D perhaps TRBD1 (6 bases). Germline V lookup: CDR1 MNHEY, CDR2 SMNVEV (reference sequence). This CDR3 has 13 residues. The V gene lost 6 bases and the J gene lost 3 bases, with 11 bases spanning the gap. CDR3 coding DNA: TGTGCCAGCAGCCCCAGGGGACACTATGGCTACACCTTC. This gives the protein CASSPRGHYGYTF.

The V gene is TRBV9, the J gene TRBJ2-7; tentative D call: TRBD2 (5 bases). Per the germline V gene, CDR1 is SGDLS and CDR2 is YYNGEE. Trimming left V 0 bases short and J 2 bases short, with 12 bases between. The CDR3 covers 15 residues. In nucleotides, the CDR3 is TGTGCCAGCAGCGTAGGGACTTCGCCCACCTACGAGCAGTACTTC. It specifies CASSVGTSPTYEQYF. The whole variable domain, remainder taken from reference TRBV9 and TRBJ2-7, is DSGVTQTPKHLITATGQRVTLRCSPRSGDLSVYWYQQSLDQGLQFLIQYYNGEERAKGNILERFSAQQFPDLHSELNLSSLELGDSALYFCASSVGTSPTYEQYFGPGTRLTVT.

The rearrangement joins TRBV28 to TRBJ1-1, with TRBD1 matching 9 bases. V trimming: 2 bases; J trimming: 1 base; junction bases outside the gene matches: 14. From germline, CDR1 is MDHEN and CDR2 SYDVKM. The CDR3 contains 19 residues. The CDR3 DNA reads TGTGCCAGCAGTTTACCACTTCCGGGACAGGGAAGGGGGAACACTGAAGCTTTCTTT. Translation gives CASSLPLPGQGRGNTEAFF.

V usage is TRBV25-1 and J usage is TRBJ1-4, with 7 nucleotides matching TRBD1. The CDR3 spans 15 residues. Germline V gives CDR1 MGHDK, CDR2 SYGVNS. Trimming took 6 bases from V and 3 from J; bases not matched to a gene: 7. The CDR3, as DNA: TGTGCCAGCAGCGGGGGACAGATCTCTAATGAAAAACTGTTTTTT. Amino acid sequence: CASSGGQISNEKLFF.